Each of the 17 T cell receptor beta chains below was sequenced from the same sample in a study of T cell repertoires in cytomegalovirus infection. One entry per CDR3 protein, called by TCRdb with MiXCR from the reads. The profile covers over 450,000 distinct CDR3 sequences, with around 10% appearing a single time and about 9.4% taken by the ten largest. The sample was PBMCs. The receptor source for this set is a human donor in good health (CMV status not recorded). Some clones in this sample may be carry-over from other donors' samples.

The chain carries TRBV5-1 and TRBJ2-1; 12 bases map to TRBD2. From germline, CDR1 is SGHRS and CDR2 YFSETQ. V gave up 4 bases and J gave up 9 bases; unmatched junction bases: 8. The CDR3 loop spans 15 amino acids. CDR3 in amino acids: CASSITSGGFFEQFF. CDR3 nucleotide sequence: TGCGCCAGCAGCATCACTAGCGGGGGGTTTTTTGAGCAGTTCTTC.

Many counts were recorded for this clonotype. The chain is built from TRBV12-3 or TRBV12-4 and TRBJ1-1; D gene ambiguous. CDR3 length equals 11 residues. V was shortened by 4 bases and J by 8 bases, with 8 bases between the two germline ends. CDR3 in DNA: TGTGCCAGCAGTTCTCAATCAGAAGCTTTCTTT. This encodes CASSSQSEAFF.

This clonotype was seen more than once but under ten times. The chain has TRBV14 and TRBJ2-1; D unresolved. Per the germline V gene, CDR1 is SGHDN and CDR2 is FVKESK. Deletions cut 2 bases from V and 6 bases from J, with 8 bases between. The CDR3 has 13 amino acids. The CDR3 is CASSQNRANEQFF. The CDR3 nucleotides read TGTGCCAGCAGCCAAAATCGCGCCAATGAGCAGTTCTTC.

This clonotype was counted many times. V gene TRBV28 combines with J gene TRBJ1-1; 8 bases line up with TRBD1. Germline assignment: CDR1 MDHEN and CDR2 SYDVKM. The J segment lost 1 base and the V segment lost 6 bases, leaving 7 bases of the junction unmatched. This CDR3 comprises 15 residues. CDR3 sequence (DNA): TGTGCCAGCAGACTTAGACAGGGGACGAACACTGAAGCTTTCTTT. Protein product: CASRLRQGTNTEAFF.

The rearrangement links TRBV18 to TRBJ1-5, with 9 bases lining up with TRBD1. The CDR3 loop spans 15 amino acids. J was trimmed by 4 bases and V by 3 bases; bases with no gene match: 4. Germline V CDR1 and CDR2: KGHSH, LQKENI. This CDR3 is CASSPGTGLNQPQHF. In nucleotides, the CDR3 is TGTGCCAGCTCACCTGGGACAGGGTTAAATCAGCCCCAGCATTTT.

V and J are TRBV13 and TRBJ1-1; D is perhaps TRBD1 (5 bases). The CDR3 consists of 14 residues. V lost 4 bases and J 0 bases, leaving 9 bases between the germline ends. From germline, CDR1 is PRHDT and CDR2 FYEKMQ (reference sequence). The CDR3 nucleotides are TGTGCCAGCAGCTGGGGGATCATGAACACTGAAGCTTTCTTT. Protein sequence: CASSWGIMNTEAFF.

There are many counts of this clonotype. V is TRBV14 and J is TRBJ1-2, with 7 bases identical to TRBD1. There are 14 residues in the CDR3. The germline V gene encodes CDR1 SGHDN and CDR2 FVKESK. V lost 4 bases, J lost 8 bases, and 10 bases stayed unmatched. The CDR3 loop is CASSPVVGQYGYTF. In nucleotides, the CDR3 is TGTGCCAGCAGCCCAGTGGTGGGACAGTACGGCTACACCTTC.

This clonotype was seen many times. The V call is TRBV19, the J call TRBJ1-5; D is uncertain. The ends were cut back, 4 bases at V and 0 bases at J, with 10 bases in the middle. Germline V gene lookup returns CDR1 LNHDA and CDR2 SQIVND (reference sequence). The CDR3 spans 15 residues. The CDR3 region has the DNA TGTGCCAGTAGTACGAGCAGTTATAGCAATCAGCCCCAGCATTTT. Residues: CASSTSSYSNQPQHF.

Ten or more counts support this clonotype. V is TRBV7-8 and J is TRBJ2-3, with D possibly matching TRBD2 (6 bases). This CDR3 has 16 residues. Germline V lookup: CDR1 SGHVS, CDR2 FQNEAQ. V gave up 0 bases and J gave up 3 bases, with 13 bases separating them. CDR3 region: CASSLARGGATDTQYF. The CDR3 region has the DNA TGTGCCAGCAGCTTAGCACGGGGCGGGGCAACAGATACGCAGTATTTT. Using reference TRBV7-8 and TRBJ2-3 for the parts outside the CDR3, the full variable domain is GAGVSQSPRYKVAKRGQDVALRCDPISGHVSLFWYQQALGQGPEFLTYFQNEAQLDKSGLPSDRFFAERPEGSVSTLKIQRTQQEDSAVYLCASSLARGGATDTQYFGPGTRLTVL.

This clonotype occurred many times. CDR3 sequence (DNA): TGTGCCAGCAGCTTCACCCGGACTAGCGGGAGGGCAACAGATACGCAGTATTTT. Its translation: CASSFTRTSGRATDTQYF. V usage is TRBV7-8 and J usage is TRBJ2-3; 15 bases are a match to TRBD2. CDR1 SGHVS and CDR2 FQNEAQ come from the germline V gene. This CDR3 is 18 amino acids long. The ends lost 3 bases at V and 3 bases at J; junction bases unmatched: 7.

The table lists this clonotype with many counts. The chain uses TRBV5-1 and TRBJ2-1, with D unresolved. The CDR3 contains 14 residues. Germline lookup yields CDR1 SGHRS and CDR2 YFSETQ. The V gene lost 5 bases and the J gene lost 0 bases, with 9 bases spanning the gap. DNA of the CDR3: TGCGCCAGCAGTGAGAGGAGCTCCTACAATGAGCAGTTCTTC. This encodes CASSERSSYNEQFF.

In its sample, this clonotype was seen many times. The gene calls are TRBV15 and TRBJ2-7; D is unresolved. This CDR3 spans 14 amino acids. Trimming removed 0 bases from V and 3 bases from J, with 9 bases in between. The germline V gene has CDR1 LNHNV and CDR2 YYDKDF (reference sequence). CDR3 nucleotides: TGTGCCACCAGCAGAGACCTTATTGACTACGAGCAGTACTTC. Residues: CATSRDLIDYEQYF.

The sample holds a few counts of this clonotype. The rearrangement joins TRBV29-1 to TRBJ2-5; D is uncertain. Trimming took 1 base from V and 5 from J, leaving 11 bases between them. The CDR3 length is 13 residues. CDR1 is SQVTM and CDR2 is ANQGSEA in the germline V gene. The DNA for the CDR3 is TGCAGCGTTGAAGCAGAATCCCAGGAGACCCAGTACTTC. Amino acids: CSVEAESQETQYF.

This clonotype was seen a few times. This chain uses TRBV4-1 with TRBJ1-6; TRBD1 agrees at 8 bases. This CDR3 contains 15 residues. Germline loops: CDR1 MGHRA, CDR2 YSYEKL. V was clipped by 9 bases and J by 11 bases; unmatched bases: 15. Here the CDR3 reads CASTAEDRATAPLHF. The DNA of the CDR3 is TGCGCCAGTACTGCCGAGGACAGGGCGACGGCACCCCTCCACTTT.

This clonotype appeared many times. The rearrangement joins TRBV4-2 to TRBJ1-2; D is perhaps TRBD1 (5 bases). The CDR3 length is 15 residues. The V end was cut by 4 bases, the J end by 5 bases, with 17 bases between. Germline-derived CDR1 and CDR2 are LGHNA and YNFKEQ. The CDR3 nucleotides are TGTGCCAGCAGCCCACCGGGACGCTTCGAGTATGGCTACACCTTC. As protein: CASSPPGRFEYGYTF.

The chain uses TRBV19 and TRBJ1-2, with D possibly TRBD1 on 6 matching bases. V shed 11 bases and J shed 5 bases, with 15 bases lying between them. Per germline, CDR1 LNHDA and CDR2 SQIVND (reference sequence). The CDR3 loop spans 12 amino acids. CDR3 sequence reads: CAGYGTPYGYTF. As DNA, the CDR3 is TGTGCCGGCTACGGGACACCTTATGGCTACACCTTC.

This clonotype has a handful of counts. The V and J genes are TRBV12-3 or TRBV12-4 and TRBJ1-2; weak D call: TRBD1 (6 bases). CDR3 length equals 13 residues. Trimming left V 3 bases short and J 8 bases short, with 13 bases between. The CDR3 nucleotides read TGTGCCAGCAGTTTCGAACAGGGAGGCGGCTACACCTTC. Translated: CASSFEQGGGYTF.